A selection of T cell receptor beta chains follows, all from one sample in a study of T cells after yellow fever vaccination. From the 5' RACE reads, TCRdb called clonotypes with MiXCR, one entry per CDR3 protein. Of about 400,000 distinct CDR3 sequences listed, over 5% are singletons. The sample in question was PBMCs, obtained 5 days after the yellow fever booster vaccination. The receptors come from a man younger than 40 who received the YFV17D yellow fever vaccine. CDR3s include the opening cysteine and the closing phenylalanine or tryptophan. D genes are given only for firm matches. Size tells how often a clone was seen (once, few, many) or the class of an expanded clone, and some rows leave it out.

clone_size d_call j_call cdr3_length v_call cdr3_nt cdr3_aa
few TRBD1 TRBJ2-3 14 TRBV20-1 TGCAGTGCCGCCCGGACAGGGCATACGGATACGCAGTATTTT CSAARTGHTDTQYF
many TRBD1 TRBJ2-7 14 TRBV7-9 TGTGCCAGCAGCTTACGGGACAGGTCTTCCGAGCAGTACTTC CASSLRDRSSEQYF
many . TRBJ2-2 14 TRBV6-2/TRBV6-3 TGTGCCAGCACCACGACTAGAGAAGGCGGGGAGCTGTTTTTT CASTTTREGGELFF
few . TRBJ2-3 15 TRBV6-4 TGTGCCAGCAGTGACGGATCACTCGGCACAGATACGCAGTATTTT CASSDGSLGTDTQYF
few . TRBJ1-4 15 TRBV12-3/TRBV12-4 TGTGCCAGCAGTTTAGCCGGGGTTGGTGCTGAAAAACTGTTTTTT CASSLAGVGAEKLFF
. . TRBJ2-3 15 TRBV20-1 TGCAGTGCAAAAACTAGTGAACTTTTGACAGATACGCAGTATTTT CSAKTSELLTDTQYF
few . TRBJ2-7 14 TRBV6-5 TGTGCCAGCAGTTACTCTGACAGCACCTACGAGCAGTACTTC CASSYSDSTYEQYF
few . TRBJ2-5 12 TRBV20-1 TGCAGTGCTTACCTCCGGGACTTGCAGAATTACTTC CSAYLRDLQNYF
few TRBD1 TRBJ2-5 14 TRBV15 TGTGCCACCAGCTACTGGACAGGGCAAGAGACCCAGTACTTC CATSYWTGQETQYF
few TRBD1 TRBJ1-2 14 TRBV4-2 TGTGCCAGCAGCCAGGGGACAGAGAACTATGGCTACACCTTC CASSQGTENYGYTF
many . TRBJ2-7 16 TRBV30 TGTGCCTGGAGTGGGCAGGATGGGGGCCGCTCATACGAGCAGTACTTC CAWSGQDGGRSYEQYF
few TRBD2 TRBJ2-1 15 TRBV10-3 TGTGCCATCAAACCCTGGGCTAGCGGGAGTAATGAGCAGTTCTTC CAIKPWASGSNEQFF
many . TRBJ1-2 14 TRBV27 TGTGCCAGCAGTTTGAAGGGGGACGGCTATGGCTACACCTTC CASSLKGDGYGYTF
. . TRBJ2-1 17 TRBV20-1 TGCAGTGCTAGAGATCGGCTAGCGCGCAGCTCCTACAATGAGCAGTTCTTC CSARDRLARSSYNEQFF
. . TRBJ2-7 14 TRBV7-2 TGTGCCAGCAGCTCTAGCCCGGAGCACGCCGAGCAGTACTTC CASSSSPEHAEQYF
few TRBD2 TRBJ2-1 16 TRBV19 TGTGCCAGTAGTCCACCGACTAGCGGGAGAGGCGGCGAGCAGTTCTTC CASSPPTSGRGGEQFF
. TRBD1 TRBJ1-2 12 TRBV2 TGTGCCAGCATGGCAGGGGGCTATGGCTACACCTTC CASMAGGYGYTF
. TRBD2 TRBJ2-5 16 TRBV4-2 TGTGCCAGCAGCCTGGTAGCGGGAGGCTCACGGGAGACCCAGTACTTC CASSLVAGGSRETQYF
few . TRBJ2-7 13 TRBV19 TGTGCCAGTAGTTCAACTGGGGCCTACGAGCAGTACTTC CASSSTGAYEQYF
. . TRBJ2-5 14 TRBV20-1 TGCAGTGCTACCCCGGAACCATTCCAAGAGACCCAGTACTTC CSATPEPFQETQYF
few TRBD1 TRBJ1-2 17 TRBV20-1 TGCAGTGCTGACACCTCCCGGGACAGGCTCCCTAACTATGGCTACACCTTC CSADTSRDRLPNYGYTF
few TRBD2 TRBJ2-1 16 TRBV5-1 TGCGCCAGCAGTTCAACTAGCGCGTACTCCTACAATGAGCAGTTCTTC CASSSTSAYSYNEQFF
. . TRBJ1-1 15 TRBV20-1 TGCAGTGCTAGAGTAGGCCTGGGGGCGAACACTGAAGCTTTCTTT CSARVGLGANTEAFF
. . TRBJ2-5 13 TRBV9 TGTGCCAGCAGCGTAGGCAGGATGGAGACCCAGTACTTC CASSVGRMETQYF
many TRBD2 TRBJ2-5 15 TRBV7-2 TGTGCCAGCAGCACGACTCCGGGACTAGCAGAGACCCAGTACTTC CASSTTPGLAETQYF
many . TRBJ2-1 15 TRBV4-3 TGCGCCAGCAGCCAAGAAGCATTGCGCGTCAATGAGCAGTTCTTC CASSQEALRVNEQFF
many TRBD2 TRBJ2-2 17 TRBV3-1 TGTGCCAGCAGTAAACTTAGCGGGAGGGCCGGAGCCGGGGAGCTGTTTTTT CASSKLSGRAGAGELFF
few TRBD1 TRBJ2-7 15 TRBV20-1 TGCAGTGCTGTTAAGGGGGCGAGGTTGGGCCGCGAGCAGTACTTC CSAVKGARLGREQYF
. TRBD1 TRBJ2-7 13 TRBV19 TGTGCCAGTAGTTTCGGGACAGGCTACGAGCAGTACTTC CASSFGTGYEQYF
many . TRBJ2-1 13 TRBV7-2 TGTGCCAGCAGCTTGAGCCTAAACAATGAGCAGTTCTTC CASSLSLNNEQFF
many . TRBJ1-2 15 TRBV6-1 TGTGCCAGCAGTACAACAGGGTTGCCGTACTATGGCTACACCTTC CASSTTGLPYYGYTF
. . TRBJ2-5 10 TRBV6-6 TGTGCCAGCGAAGACGAGACCCAGTACTTC CASEDETQYF
few TRBD1 TRBJ2-1 16 TRBV7-2 TGTGCCAGCAGCTTCTACGGGGGGACAGGGACCAATGAGCAGTTCTTC CASSFYGGTGTNEQFF
many TRBD2 TRBJ2-3 15 TRBV20-1 TGCAGTGCTAGATGGTTAGCGGGAGTGGGAGATACGCAGTATTTT CSARWLAGVGDTQYF
. . TRBJ2-2 16 TRBV6-1 TGTGCCAGCAGCCATCAGGGATCCATAGGACCCGGGGAGCTGTTTTTT CASSHQGSIGPGELFF
many TRBD1 TRBJ1-2 15 TRBV27 TGTGCCAGCAGTTTTAGGCAGACAGGGATCTATGGCTACACCTTC CASSFRQTGIYGYTF
few TRBD1 TRBJ2-7 15 TRBV11-2 TGTGCCAGCAGCTTAGGGCCCGGGACAGCCTACGAGCAGTACTTC CASSLGPGTAYEQYF
many TRBD2 TRBJ2-7 15 TRBV7-2 TGTGCCAGCAGCTTAGAGGCAGCGGGGGCCTACGAGCAGTACTTC CASSLEAAGAYEQYF
many . TRBJ2-1 13 TRBV5-1 TGCGCCAGCAGCCCGGACAGCTACAATGAGCAGTTCTTC CASSPDSYNEQFF
. . TRBJ1-2 12 TRBV20-1 TGCAGTGCGCCCGCGGACTATTATAGCTACACCTTC CSAPADYYSYTF
. . TRBJ2-1 12 TRBV7-2 TGTGCCAGCAGCAACACGGGGCATGAGCAGTTCTTC CASSNTGHEQFF
many . TRBJ2-1 14 TRBV7-6 TGTGCCAGCACCCCGTCCCCCGGGGGATATGAGCAGTTCTTC CASTPSPGGYEQFF
few TRBD1 TRBJ2-7 12 TRBV29-1 TGCAGCGTACGGGGACAGTTCTACGAGCAGTACTTC CSVRGQFYEQYF
. . TRBJ2-1 14 TRBV27 TGTGCCAGCAGTCCCATGACTAGATTCCGAGAGCAGTTCTTC CASSPMTRFREQFF
. TRBD1 TRBJ2-2 15 TRBV3-1 TGTGCCAGCACCCCCCCACAGGGGGCAGGCGGGGAGCTGTTTTTT CASTPPQGAGGELFF
. . TRBJ2-7 12 TRBV5-1 TGCGCCAGCAGCAACAGTTCCTACGAGCAGTACTTC CASSNSSYEQYF
few . TRBJ2-7 14 TRBV5-1 TGCGCCAGCAGCACCGGACAGAGTTCCTACGAGCAGTACTTC CASSTGQSSYEQYF
. . TRBJ1-2 14 TRBV7-9 TGTGCCAGCAGCAATTCTGGGGTATACTATGGCTACACCTTC CASSNSGVYYGYTF
many . TRBJ1-5 12 TRBV25-1 TGTGCCAGCAGTGAGGGCAATCAGCCCCAGCATTTT CASSEGNQPQHF
few . TRBJ2-5 13 TRBV25-1 TGTGCCAGCAGGAAAGGGGGTATCGAGACCCAGTACTTC CASRKGGIETQYF
few . TRBJ2-5 15 TRBV18 TGTGCCAGCTCACCACTCGCCAGCCAGCAAGAGACCCAGTACTTC CASSPLASQQETQYF
. TRBD1 TRBJ2-7 16 TRBV6-5 TGTGCCAGCAGTTACGCCACCGGGACAGGGACTTACGAGCAGTACTTC CASSYATGTGTYEQYF
many . TRBJ2-7 16 TRBV3-1 TGTGCCAGCAGCCAAGATAACCAGGCCCTTTCGAGGGAGCAGTACTTC CASSQDNQALSREQYF
many . TRBJ1-1 14 TRBV18 TGTGCCAGCTCACCACCGGATTACGGGGACGGTGCTTTCTTT CASSPPDYGDGAFF
many . TRBJ2-3 13 TRBV7-9 TGTGCCAGCAGCTTCCTAGCGCAAGATACGCAGTATTTT CASSFLAQDTQYF
many . TRBJ2-2 16 TRBV5-1 TGCGCCAGCAGCAGGCCAACGGGGCCTTCCACCGGGGAGCTGTTTTTT CASSRPTGPSTGELFF
. TRBD2 TRBJ2-1 14 TRBV7-2 TGTGCCAGCAGCCGATCTAGCGGAGACAATGAGCAGTTCTTC CASSRSSGDNEQFF